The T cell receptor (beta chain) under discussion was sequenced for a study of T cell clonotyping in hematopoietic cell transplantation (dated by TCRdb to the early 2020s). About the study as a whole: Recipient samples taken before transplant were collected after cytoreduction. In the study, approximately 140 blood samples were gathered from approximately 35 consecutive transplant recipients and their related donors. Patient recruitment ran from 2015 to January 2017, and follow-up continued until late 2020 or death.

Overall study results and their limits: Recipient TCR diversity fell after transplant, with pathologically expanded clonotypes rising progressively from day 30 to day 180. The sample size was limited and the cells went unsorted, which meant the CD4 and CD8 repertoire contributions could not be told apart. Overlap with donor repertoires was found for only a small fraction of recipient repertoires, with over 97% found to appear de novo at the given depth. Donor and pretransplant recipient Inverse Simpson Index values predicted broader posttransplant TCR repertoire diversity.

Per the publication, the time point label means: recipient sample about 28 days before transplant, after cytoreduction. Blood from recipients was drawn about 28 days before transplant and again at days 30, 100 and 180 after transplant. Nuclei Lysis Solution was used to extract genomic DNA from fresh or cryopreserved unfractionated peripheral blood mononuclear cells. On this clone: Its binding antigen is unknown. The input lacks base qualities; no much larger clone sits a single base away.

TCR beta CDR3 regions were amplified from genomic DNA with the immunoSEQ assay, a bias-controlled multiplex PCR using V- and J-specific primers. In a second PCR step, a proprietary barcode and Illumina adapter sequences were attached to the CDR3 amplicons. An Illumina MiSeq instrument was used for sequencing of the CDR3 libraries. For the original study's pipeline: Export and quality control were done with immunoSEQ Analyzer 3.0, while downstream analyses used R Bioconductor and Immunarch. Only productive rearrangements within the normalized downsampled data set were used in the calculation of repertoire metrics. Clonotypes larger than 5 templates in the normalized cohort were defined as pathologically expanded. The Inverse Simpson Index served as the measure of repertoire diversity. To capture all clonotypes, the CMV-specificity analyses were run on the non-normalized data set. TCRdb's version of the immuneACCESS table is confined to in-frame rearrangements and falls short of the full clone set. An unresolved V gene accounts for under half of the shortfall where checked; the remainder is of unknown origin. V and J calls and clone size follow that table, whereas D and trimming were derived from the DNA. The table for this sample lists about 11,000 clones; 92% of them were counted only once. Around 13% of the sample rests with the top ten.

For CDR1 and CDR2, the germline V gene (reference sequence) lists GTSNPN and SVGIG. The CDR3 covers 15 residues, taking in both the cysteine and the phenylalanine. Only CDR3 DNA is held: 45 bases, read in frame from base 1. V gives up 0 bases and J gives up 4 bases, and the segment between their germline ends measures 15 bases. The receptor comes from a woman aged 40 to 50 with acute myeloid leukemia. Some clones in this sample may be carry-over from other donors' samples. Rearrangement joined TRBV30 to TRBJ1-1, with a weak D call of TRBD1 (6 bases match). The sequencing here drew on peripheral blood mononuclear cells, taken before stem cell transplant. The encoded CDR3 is CAWSVPGAEGTEAFF. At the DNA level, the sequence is TGTGCCTGGAGTGTACCGGGGGCTGAGGGCACTGAAGCTTTCTTT.